The text below deals with one T cell receptor (beta chain). Antigen unknown. The sample originates from a study of T-cell memory formation after mild COVID-19. Study as a whole: The study found TCR clusters largely donor specific. Study results and caveats: Later expanders leaned toward CD4+, whereas clones contracting from day 15 to 85 were balanced CD4/CD8. CD8+ contracting clones occupied EMRA, while CD4+ ones occupied mainly CM and EM.

It was 5'RACE with constant-segment primers that produced the TCR alpha and TCR beta cDNA libraries, which carried sample barcodes and UMIs. From the 5' RACE reads, TCRdb called clonotypes with MiXCR, one entry per CDR3 protein. The table lists 250,000 to 300,000 distinct CDR3 sequences, around 15% of them singletons, with 22% in the top ten. J lost 10 bases, V lost 7 bases, and 8 bases had no gene match. The length of the CDR3 is 12 residues. Germline CDR1 and CDR2: MNHNY and SVGAGI (reference sequence). Sequenced input: PBMCs or a T cell subset sorted from them (not recorded which). The TCR was taken from a man aged 18-30 years who had mild COVID-19 (a few samples of this study predate the infection). Cell type and time point are not known. The chain couples TRBV6-6 to TRBJ2-5; 8 positions agree with TRBD1. The CDR3 loop is CASNGQGSGQYF. CDR3 nucleotides: TGTGCCAGCAATGGACAGGGCTCGGGCCAGTACTTC.